This T cell receptor beta chain came from a study of blood T cell repertoires in COVID-19. Background on the study: Acute and convalescent COVID-19 samples came from the United States, Italy and Spain. In each case, the material was cDNA or gDNA derived from T cells, B-cell-depleted T cells, or PBMCs.

In the study's own analysis: Scientists estimated how many nucleated cells there were by amplifying reference gene primers. The repertoire was sequenced with immunoSEQ multiplex PCR; TCRdb's copy has only in-frame clones and lacks some. V, J and clone size derive from that table, while D and trimming were established from the DNA sequence. The table has some 110,000 clones, around 82% seen once. This CDR3 region has 14 residues. V was trimmed by 0 bases and J by 8 bases, leaving 13 bases between them. Germline values: CDR1 SGHTA, CDR2 FQGNSA. This chain connects TRBV7-2 to TRBJ1-2; D might be TRBD1 (5 bases). The source is a man aged 55 to 70 with acute or convalescent COVID-19. The sequencing input was peripheral blood. The CDR3 nucleotides read TGTGCCAGCAGCTTAGCGCCGGGGGATGGCGGCTACACCTTC. This sequence encodes CASSLAPGDGGYTF.